The 20 T cell receptor beta chains reported below all come from one sample, sequenced in a study of blood T cell repertoires in COVID-19 (dated by TCRdb to the early 2020s). Libraries were constructed by the immunoSEQ multiplex PCR assay. Sourced from immuneACCESS, this table was stored by TCRdb with only in-frame sequences that have V and J called. A share of the clones is absent; for the studies checked, an unresolved V gene accounts for under half, and the remainder has no known explanation. In all, the sample holds around 130,000 clones, and just under 85% of those were seen once. Clones ranked in the top ten supply 16% of the sample. Sequencing was done on a sample of peripheral blood. Receptors originate from a woman aged 50 to 60 with acute or convalescent COVID-19.

This chain joins TRBV19 and TRBJ2-7; 8 bases align to TRBD1. This CDR3 has 16 residues. Trimming took 6 bases from V and 7 from J; bases not matched to a gene: 17. Germline V gene lookup returns CDR1 LNHDA and CDR2 SQIVND (reference sequence). The CDR3 reads CASSRYPRTGPREQYF. The CDR3, as DNA: TGTGCCAGTAGCAGATACCCAAGGACAGGGCCTAGGGAGCAGTACTTC.

This rearrangement joins TRBV29-1 to TRBJ2-7; D is ambiguous. The CDR3 is made up of 12 amino acids. Trimming took 4 bases from V and 0 from J, leaving 7 bases between them. Germline V CDR1 and CDR2: SQVTM, ANQGSEA. DNA for the CDR3: TGCAGCGTTGGCGTAGCCTCCTACGAGCAGTACTTC. It specifies CSVGVASYEQYF.

The chain joins TRBV11-2 to TRBJ1-1; D is unresolved. The V gene lost 5 bases and the J gene lost 1 base, with 11 bases spanning the gap. This CDR3 comprises 14 residues. Germline V gives CDR1 SGHAT, CDR2 FQNNGV. In DNA form, the CDR3 reads TGTGCCAGCAGCCCTAAACCTAAGAACACTGAAGCTTTCTTT. Translating gives CASSPKPKNTEAFF.

The V and J genes are TRBV12-3 or TRBV12-4 and TRBJ1-1; D possibly corresponds to TRBD1 (6 bases). This CDR3 comprises 13 residues. The ends were cut back, 6 bases at V and 1 base at J, with 9 bases in the middle. CDR3 sequence reads: CASSKTGNTEAFF. The CDR3 DNA follows: TGTGCCAGCAGCAAGACAGGGAACACTGAAGCTTTCTTT.

The chain has TRBV14 and TRBJ1-2; D ambiguous. Deletions cut 0 bases from V and 6 bases from J, with 14 bases between. Germline CDR1 and CDR2: SGHDN and FVKESK. There are 15 residues in the CDR3. The chain's CDR3 is CASSQDRAALDGYTF. The CDR3 nucleotides are TGTGCCAGCAGCCAAGATCGAGCGGCTCTCGATGGCTACACCTTC.

V gene TRBV28 combines with J gene TRBJ1-1; no reliable D call. CDR1 and CDR2 from the germline V gene are MDHEN and SYDVKM. The CDR3 consists of 13 residues. Trimming took off 8 bases at V and 0 bases at J, with 10 bases between the two ends. CDR3 region: CASLTLVNTEAFF. The CDR3 DNA reads TGTGCCAGCCTGACACTAGTGAACACTGAAGCTTTCTTT.

The chain uses TRBV9 and TRBJ2-7; D gene uncertain. The ends were cut back, 0 bases at V and 1 base at J, with 11 bases in the middle. This CDR3 has 15 amino acids. Per the germline V gene, CDR1 is SGDLS and CDR2 is YYNGEE. The DNA for the CDR3 is TGTGCCAGCAGCGTAGCGGCCCAGGCGTCCTACGAGCAGTACTTC. Amino acids: CASSVAAQASYEQYF.

This chain connects TRBV6-1 to TRBJ1-2; 7 bases align to TRBD1. From germline, CDR1 is MNHNS and CDR2 SASEGT. The V segment lost 2 bases and the J segment 3 bases; nucleotides outside the gene matches: 6. CDR3 length equals 15 residues. The CDR3 DNA reads as TGTGCCAGCAGTGAACACGGAGGGGGCGACTATGGCTACACCTTC. This encodes CASSEHGGGDYGYTF.

V is TRBV12-2 and J is TRBJ2-7; the tabulated D call, TRBD1, remains unverified against the DNA. TRBV12-2 is a recognized pseudogene. The CDR3 contains 14 residues. For the CDR3, the DNA is TGTGCAAGTCCCTATGGGACACTAGACTACGAGCAGTACTTC. It encodes CASPYGTLDYEQYF.

The chain uses TRBV7-8 and TRBJ2-7; 11 nucleotides match TRBD2. The CDR3 length is 15 residues. The J segment lost 7 bases and the V segment lost 4 bases, leaving 9 bases of the junction unmatched. Per germline, CDR1 SGHVS and CDR2 FQNEAQ. CDR3 coding DNA: TGTGCCAGCAGCTCGCCGGGACTAGCGGTTCGAGAGCAGTACTTC. It codes for CASSSPGLAVREQYF.

The rearrangement joins TRBV14 to TRBJ2-5; D might be TRBD1 (5 bases). The germline V and J ends were trimmed by 0 bases and 0 bases, with 20 bases remaining between them. The germline CDR1 and CDR2 sequences are SGHDN and FVKESK. The CDR3 contains 19 residues. The chain's CDR3 is CASSQDYGARAPYQETQYF. The CDR3 region has the DNA TGTGCCAGCAGCCAAGATTATGGGGCGCGTGCCCCTTACCAAGAGACCCAGTACTTC. Looking up the rest from reference TRBV14 and TRBJ2-5 gives the full variable domain: EAGVTQFPSHSVIEKGQTVTLRCDPISGHDNLYWYRRVMGKEIKFLLHFVKESKQDESGMPNNRFLAERTGGTYSTLKVQPAELEDSGVYFCASSQDYGARAPYQETQYFGPGTRLLVL.

Here the CDR3 DNA reads TGTGCCAGCAGTGAATTAGGGGACACCGGGGAGCTGTTTTTT. It translates to CASSELGDTGELFF. V usage is TRBV6-1 and J usage is TRBJ2-2, with TRBD1 as a possible D gene (5 bases). Trimming cost V 2 bases and J 3 bases, with 7 bases left between them. Per the germline V gene, CDR1 is MNHNS and CDR2 is SASEGT. CDR3 length: 14 residues.

The chain is built from TRBV10-3 and TRBJ1-4; 7 bases match TRBD1. Germline V gene data show CDR1 as ENHRY and CDR2 as SYGVKD. Unmatched junction bases numbered 10, after V lost 11 bases and J lost 4 bases. The CDR3 is made up of 14 amino acids. The DNA of the CDR3 is TGTGCCGTGCGGGGGGACAGTAATAATGAAAAACTGTTTTTT. Translation: CAVRGDSNNEKLFF.

This clone was observed a few times. The chain has TRBV9 and TRBJ2-2; TRBD1 matches at 8 bases. CDR1 and CDR2 (germline): SGDLS, YYNGEE. The CDR3 contains 17 residues. The J segment lost 0 bases and the V segment lost 1 base, leaving 5 bases of the junction unmatched. CDR3: CASSVTLQGANTGELFF. In DNA form, the CDR3 reads TGTGCCAGCAGCGTAACGTTACAGGGGGCGAACACCGGGGAGCTGTTTTTT. Combining the CDR3 with reference TRBV9 and TRBJ2-2 gives the whole variable domain DSGVTQTPKHLITATGQRVTLRCSPRSGDLSVYWYQQSLDQGLQFLIQYYNGEERAKGNILERFSAQQFPDLHSELNLSSLELGDSALYFCASSVTLQGANTGELFFGEGSRLTVL.

The chain has TRBV5-6 and TRBJ1-2; TRBD1 agrees at 7 bases. With V trimmed by 5 bases and J by 1 base, 8 bases remained unmatched. The CDR3 consists of 15 residues. CDR1 and CDR2 from the germline V gene are SGHDT and YYEEEE. This CDR3 reads CASRSLDRVNYGYTF. DNA for the CDR3: TGTGCCAGCAGGTCGCTAGACAGGGTTAACTATGGCTACACCTTC.

The chain joins TRBV5-1 to TRBJ2-1; D is perhaps TRBD2 (6 bases). Germline-derived CDR1 and CDR2 are SGHRS and YFSETQ. This CDR3 is 16 amino acids long. Deletions cut 0 bases from V and 1 base from J, with 11 bases between. CDR3 amino acids: CASSLGPSESYNEQFF. CDR3 DNA sequence: TGCGCCAGCAGCTTGGGGCCTAGCGAGTCCTACAATGAGCAGTTCTTC.

The chain has TRBV6-6 and TRBJ2-1; 11 bases line up with TRBD2. This CDR3 is 16 amino acids long. Germline CDR1 and CDR2: MNHNY and SVGAGI (reference sequence). V lost 4 bases, J lost 6 bases, and 8 bases stayed unmatched. DNA for the CDR3: TGTGCCAGCAGTTCGACTAGCGGGGAGTCCCGCAATGAGCAGTTCTTC. Translation: CASSSTSGESRNEQFF.

The V gene is TRBV29-1, the J gene TRBJ2-3; 8 nucleotides align to TRBD2. The germline V gene has CDR1 SQVTM and CDR2 ANQGSEA. The length of the CDR3 is 13 residues. Trimming removed 6 bases from V and 4 bases from J; junction bases left unmatched: 6. Written as DNA, the CDR3 is TGCAGCGTGTTCGGGGGGGCCCCAGATACGCAGTATTTT. This gives the protein CSVFGGAPDTQYF.

The chain is built from TRBV9 and TRBJ1-2; 7 bases map to TRBD1. Germline V gene sequence: CDR1 SGDLS, CDR2 YYNGEE. V gave up 4 bases and J gave up 8 bases; unmatched junction bases: 11. The CDR3 contains 14 residues. The CDR3 region is CASSLSGTEEGYTF. In DNA form, the CDR3 reads TGTGCCAGCAGCCTCTCCGGGACAGAAGAAGGCTACACCTTC.

The rearrangement joins TRBV12-5 to TRBJ2-3, with 12 bases that match TRBD2. CDR1 and CDR2 (germline): LGHNT, FRNRAP. Losses at the gene ends were 6 bases for V and 2 bases for J; bases not matched to a gene: 6. The length of the CDR3 is 16 residues. The CDR3 reads CASGPGLAGPTDTQYF. The CDR3 DNA is TGTGCTAGTGGACCCGGACTAGCGGGGCCCACAGATACGCAGTATTTT.